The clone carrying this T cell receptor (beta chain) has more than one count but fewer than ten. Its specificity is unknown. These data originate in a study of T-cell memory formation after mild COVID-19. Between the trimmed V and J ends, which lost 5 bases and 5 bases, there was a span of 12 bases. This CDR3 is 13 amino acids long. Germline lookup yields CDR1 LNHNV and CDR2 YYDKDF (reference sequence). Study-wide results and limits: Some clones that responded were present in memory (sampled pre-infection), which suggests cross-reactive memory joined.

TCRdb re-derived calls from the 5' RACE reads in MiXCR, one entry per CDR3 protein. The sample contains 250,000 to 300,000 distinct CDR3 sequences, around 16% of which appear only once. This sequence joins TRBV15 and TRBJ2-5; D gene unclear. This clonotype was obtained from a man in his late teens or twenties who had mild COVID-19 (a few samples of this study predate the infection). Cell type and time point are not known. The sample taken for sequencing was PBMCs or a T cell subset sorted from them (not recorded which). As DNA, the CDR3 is TGTGCCACCAGCCGTTCGGCCGAGGAGACCCAGTACTTC. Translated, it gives CATSRSAEETQYF.